These 15 T cell receptor delta chains came from one sample sequenced in a study of gamma-delta chains in newborns, infants, children. TCRdb re-called the reads with CATT. The table shows 7,500 or so delta-chain clones, with around 11% occurring only once. Source material: blood. Receptors were obtained from a child who was a newborn, infant or young child, either healthy, febrile or measles-vaccinated (not recorded which).

The CDR3 nucleotides are TGTGCCTGTGACACTATAGCTGGGGGATCTTTTAGCTCCTGGGACACCCGACAGATGTTTTTC. Translated: CACDTIAGGSFSSWDTRQMFF. V gene TRDV2 combines with J gene TRDJ3; 9 bases line up with TRDD3. The germline V gene encodes CDR1 GEAIGNYY and CDR2 EKD. After removal of 1 base from V and 0 bases from J, the junction contained 12 bases not matched to a gene. This CDR3 is built from 21 residues.

The CDR3 DNA sequence: TGTGCCTGTGACCCCGTGGCGGGGGATACGCGGGGAGCGACCGATAAACTCATCTTT. Amino acid sequence: CACDPVAGDTRGATDKLIF. The chain uses TRDV2 and TRDJ1, with 10 nucleotides matching TRDD3. No J segment appears in TCRdb, so it was assigned here by matching the sequence to germline. J gave up 2 bases and V 3 bases, and 17 bases lay outside the gene matches. From germline, CDR1 is GEAIGNYY and CDR2 EKD. The CDR3 spans 19 residues.

The J gene was recorded as TRDJ1; no V gene was called; the DNA was not used to check the table's D call, TRDD3. The CDR3 has 19 residues. This CDR3 is CACDPMVLGATCRTDKLIF. The CDR3 nucleotides read TGTGCCTGTGACCCGATGGTACTGGGGGCTACTTGTCGGACCGATAAACTCATCTTT.

A note on this clone: One end of the junction varies from germline; a read error may be responsible. J is TRDJ1 and V is TRDV2; 13 bases line up with TRDD3. In the absence of a J gene in TCRdb, the DNA was matched to germline to assign it here. Germline assignment: CDR1 GEAIGNYY and CDR2 EKD. The CDR3 runs 16 residues. CDR3: CAWDTLVLGDTAKLIF. The CDR3 DNA reads as TGTGCCTGGGACACATTGGTACTGGGGGATACGGCGAAACTCATCTTT.

Details on this clone: At one of its ends the junction is not consistent with the germline gene, which may arise from a read error. V is TRDV2 and J is TRDJ1; TRDD3 matches 12 bases. CDR1 and CDR2 (germline): GEAIGNYY, EKD. The CDR3 extends over 17 amino acids. This chain's CDR3 is CACDEVLGDTRVDKHIF. CDR3 coding DNA: TGTGCCTGTGACGAAGTACTGGGGGATACTCGAGTCGATAAACACATCTTT.

The J gene was identified as TRDJ3, and no V gene was called; no check of the table's D call, TRDD3, against the DNA was made. The CDR3 is made up of 18 amino acids. The CDR3 is CACDTVWDIPWDTRQMFF. The DNA of the CDR3 is TGTGCCTGTGACACTGTGTGGGATATACCCTGGGACACCCGACAGATGTTTTTC.

This clone appeared a few times. It may be a read error: a sequence one base away is much more abundant. This chain uses TRDV2 with TRDJ2; tentatively, D is TRDD3 (6 bases). Germline CDR1 GEAIGNYY, CDR2 EKD. This CDR3 has 15 residues. DNA for the CDR3: TGTGCCTGTGACACCGTGGGGGGTTTGGCAGCACAACTCTTCTTT. This sequence encodes CACDTVGGLAAQLFF.

On this clone: Different DNA sequences within this sample yield the same CDR3. This rearrangement joins TRDV2 to TRDJ1; 11 bases agree with TRDD3. The trim removed 1 base at V and 0 bases at J, leaving 3 bases unmatched. Germline CDR1 GEAIGNYY, CDR2 EKD. The CDR3 runs 16 residues. CDR3 residues: CACDTLGDTYTDKLIF. The CDR3 region has the DNA TGTGCCTGTGACACGCTGGGGGATACTTACACCGATAAACTCATCTTT.

The sample holds a few counts of this clone. A much larger clone is a single base away; this may be a read error. The same CDR3 can be traced to other DNA sequences in this sample. The gene calls are TRDV2 and TRDJ1; perhaps TRDD3 as D (6 bases). The length of the CDR3 is 20 residues. CDR1 is GEAIGNYY and CDR2 is EKD in the germline V gene. The CDR3 protein is CACEPLSGWGFTSYTDKLIF. The CDR3 DNA reads as TGTGCTTGTGAACCTCTCAGTGGGTGGGGGTTCACTTCGTACACCGATAAACTCATCTTT.

There are a few counts of this clone. The genes are TRDV2 and TRDJ1, with D maybe TRDD3 (6 bases). V dropped 2 bases and J dropped 4 bases, with 16 bases sitting between them. The V gene's germline CDR1 is GEAIGNYY and CDR2 EKD. There are 15 residues in the CDR3. The DNA of the CDR3 is TGTGCCTGTGACAGGATGGGGGGGACTGTCGATAAACTCATCTTT. It codes for CACDRMGGTVDKLIF.

Of note for this clone: One end of the junction varies from germline; a read error may be responsible. The rearrangement links TRDV2 to TRDJ3, with 8 bases aligning to TRDD3. TCRdb gives no J gene; it was assigned here by matching the DNA to germline. CDR1 is GEAIGNYY, CDR2 EKD, per germline. The CDR3 runs 18 residues. CDR3 amino acids: CACDTLGIQHRDTRKMFF. CDR3 bases: TGTGCCTGTGACACCCTGGGGATACAGCACCGGGACACCCGAAAGATGTTTTTC.

This clone came up a few times. The chain joins TRDV2 to TRDJ1; no reliable D call. The length of the CDR3 is 15 residues. Germline lookup yields CDR1 GEAIGNYY and CDR2 EKD. Trimming cost V 0 bases and J 11 bases, with 21 bases left between them. In DNA, the CDR3 is TGTGCCTGTGACACCGTTGGTCCGGTGGGTACAGGGCTCATCTTT. The encoded protein is CACDTVGPVGTGLIF.

This clone was observed a few times. V and J are TRDV2 and TRDJ1; TRDD3 agrees at 9 bases. V shed 3 bases and J 1 base; nucleotides not matched to a gene: 17. The germline V gene encodes CDR1 GEAIGNYY and CDR2 EKD. The CDR3 loop spans 19 amino acids. CDR3 sequence: CACDPLARGYEGTTDKLIF. The DNA of the CDR3 is TGTGCCTGTGACCCCCTAGCTAGGGGATACGAGGGGACCACCGATAAACTCATCTTT.

This clone is deemed medium-sized (0.01 to 0.1%). This chain links TRDV2 with TRDJ1; TRDD3 matches at 8 bases. The CDR3 is 21 amino acids. From germline, CDR1 is GEAIGNYY and CDR2 EKD. Losses at the gene ends were 1 base for V and 0 bases for J; bases not matched to a gene: 21. DNA for the CDR3: TGTGCCTGTGACACTGTACGTACTGGGGGTGAGACCGTGCTTCACACCGATAAACTCATCTTT. The encoded protein is CACDTVRTGGETVLHTDKLIF.

J is TRDJ1 and V is TRDV2, with 9 nucleotides matching TRDD3. The germline V gene encodes CDR1 GEAIGNYY and CDR2 EKD. This CDR3 has 17 residues. Trimming at V came to 4 bases and at J to 0 bases, leaving 11 bases not matched to a gene. The CDR3 bases are TGTGCCTGTGATGTTGTAACTGGGGGAAAGTACACCGATAAACTCATCTTT. Its translation is CACDVVTGGKYTDKLIF.